A single sample is the source of the 25 T cell receptor beta chains below, sequenced in a study of blood T cell repertoires in COVID-19. Using immunoSEQ multiplex PCR, the repertoire was profiled, and TCRdb retains in-frame clones only, with some absent. This sample has about 240,000 clones, with approximately 83% found just once. Source material: PBMCs or T cells enriched from blood (not recorded which). The receptors here all came from a woman aged 40 to 50 with acute COVID-19.

The chain employs TRBV6-5 and TRBJ1-1; D is possibly TRBD1 (5 bases). This CDR3 is built from 13 residues. Trimming cost V 5 bases and J 3 bases, with 10 bases left between them. Germline values: CDR1 MNHEY, CDR2 SVGAGI. The CDR3 bases are TGTGCCAGCAGTAAGGGGCTTCACACTGAAGCTTTCTTT. It encodes CASSKGLHTEAFF.

The rearrangement uses TRBV7-6 and TRBJ1-1; D call uncertain. Germline values: CDR1 SGHVS, CDR2 FNYEAQ. V shed 1 base and J shed 4 bases, with 10 bases lying between them. The CDR3 is made up of 14 amino acids. The CDR3 nucleotides are TGTGCCAGCAGCTTAGGTTCCTCGGGCACTGAAGCTTTCTTT. It encodes CASSLGSSGTEAFF. Combining the CDR3 with reference TRBV7-6 and TRBJ1-1 gives the whole variable domain GAGVSQSPRYKVTKRGQDVALRCDPISGHVSLYWYRQALGQGPEFLTYFNYEAQQDKSGLPNDRFSAERPEGSISTLTIQRTEQRDSAMYRCASSLGSSGTEAFFGQGTRLTVV.

The chain couples TRBV10-2 to TRBJ2-4; 8 positions match TRBD1. After removal of 9 bases from V and 0 bases from J, the junction contained 19 bases not matched to a gene. The CDR3 runs 19 residues. Germline V CDR1 and CDR2: WSHSY, SAAADI. The CDR3 nucleotides read TGCGCCAGAATGATTGTCCGGGACAGGTGGGCGCTAGCCAAAAACATTCAGTACTTC. This encodes CARMIVRDRWALAKNIQYF.

This clone was detected many times. The same CDR3 can be traced to other DNA sequences in this sample. The chain employs TRBV18 and TRBJ2-5; no clear D. V lost 3 bases and J lost 1, with 12 bases in between. The germline gives CDR1 KGHSH, CDR2 LQKENI. This CDR3 region has 15 residues. CDR3 coding DNA: TGTGCCAGCTCACCCCCGACTGGTGTCCAAGAGACCCAGTACTTC. Translating gives CASSPPTGVQETQYF.

The CDR3 loop is CASSLDGQETQYF. The CDR3 DNA is TGTGCCAGCAGCTTGGACGGCCAAGAGACCCAGTACTTC. This chain uses TRBV5-4 with TRBJ2-5; unclear D gene. The ends were cut back, 0 bases at V and 1 base at J, with 4 bases in the middle. The CDR3 covers 13 residues. Germline V gene data show CDR1 as SGHNT and CDR2 as YYREEE (reference sequence).

The CDR3 reads CASSLSAPTSGRAAWTDTQYF. Written as DNA, the CDR3 is TGTGCCAGCAGTTTATCAGCCCCTACTAGCGGGAGGGCCGCATGGACAGATACGCAGTATTTT. The gene calls are TRBV27 and TRBJ2-3; TRBD2 matches 13 bases. The ends lost 0 bases at V and 3 bases at J; junction bases unmatched: 15. This CDR3 region has 21 residues. Germline-derived CDR1 and CDR2 are MNHEY and SMNVEV (reference sequence).

The sample holds one count of this clone. This CDR3 reads CATRTGGSKNIQYF. CDR3 DNA: TGTGCCACCCGGACAGGGGGGAGCAAAAACATTCAGTACTTC. The V call is TRBV15, the J call TRBJ2-4; 10 bases match TRBD1. Per germline, CDR1 LNHNV and CDR2 YYDKDF (reference sequence). The CDR3 contains 14 residues. J was trimmed by 3 bases and V by 8 bases; bases with no gene match: 4.

The chain links TRBV6-5 to TRBJ1-1; 10 positions agree with TRBD1. The CDR3 covers 14 residues. Trimming cost V 10 bases and J 1 base; bases outside gene matches: 6. CDR1 and CDR2 from the germline V gene are MNHEY and SVGAGI. This chain's CDR3 is CANDRGLRNTEAFF. The CDR3 nucleotides read TGTGCCAACGACAGGGGGCTTCGGAACACTGAAGCTTTCTTT.

The genes are TRBV11-3 and TRBJ2-1, with D unresolved. The germline V and J ends were trimmed by 1 base and 0 bases, with 13 bases remaining between them. Per germline, CDR1 SGHNT and CDR2 YENEEA. CDR3 length: 17 residues. This chain's CDR3 is CASSLARSRPSYNEQFF. The DNA for the CDR3 is TGTGCCAGCAGCTTAGCCCGTTCTAGACCCTCCTACAATGAGCAGTTCTTC.

This clone came up a few times. The rearrangement uses TRBV2 and TRBJ1-4; TRBD1 aligns across 7 bases. The CDR3 has 14 residues. The junction had 1 base not matched to a gene; V was cut back by 3 bases and J by 3 bases. CDR1 is SNHLY, CDR2 FYNNEI, per germline. CDR3 coding DNA: TGTGCCAGCAGTGATACAGGGGCTAATGAAAAACTGTTTTTT. Protein product: CASSDTGANEKLFF.

The rearrangement uses TRBV7-3 and TRBJ2-1, with D possibly TRBD2 on 6 matching bases. The germline V and J ends were trimmed by 3 bases and 3 bases, with 15 bases remaining between them. The CDR3 totals 16 residues. Germline lookup yields CDR1 SGHTA and CDR2 FQGTGA. In nucleotides, the CDR3 is TGTGCCAGCAGCTTGAACCGGGACTCCCACTACAATGAGCAGTTCTTC. Translated: CASSLNRDSHYNEQFF.

V is TRBV9 and J is TRBJ1-1, with TRBD1 as a possible D gene (5 bases). Trimming removed 4 bases at V and 1 base at J, with 11 bases between. CDR1 is SGDLS, CDR2 YYNGEE, per germline. This CDR3 has 14 amino acids. CDR3 coding DNA: TGTGCCAGCAGCAAGGACACTTCGAACACTGAAGCTTTCTTT. Its translation is CASSKDTSNTEAFF.

The chain combines TRBV27 with TRBJ1-5, with D possibly matching TRBD1 (5 bases). CDR3 size: 13 residues. The V gene's germline CDR1 is MNHEY and CDR2 SMNVEV (reference sequence). Trimming removed 1 base at V and 7 bases at J, with 8 bases between. The CDR3 loop reads CASSLFGGQPQHF. CDR3 in DNA: TGTGCCAGCAGTTTATTCGGGGGGCAGCCCCAGCATTTT.

This chain uses TRBV9 with TRBJ2-7; 10 bases fit TRBD2. Trimming cost V 4 bases and J 4 bases; bases outside gene matches: 5. The CDR3 loop spans 14 amino acids. Germline V CDR1 and CDR2: SGDLS, YYNGEE. This CDR3 is CASSPASGSYEQYF. In DNA, the CDR3 is TGTGCCAGCAGCCCGGCTAGCGGGAGTTACGAGCAGTACTTC.

The chain joins TRBV7-9 to TRBJ1-5; no firm D call. Germline V gives CDR1 SEHNR, CDR2 FQNEAQ (reference sequence). The CDR3 is made up of 14 amino acids. The ends were cut back, 1 base at V and 3 bases at J, with 7 bases in the middle. Written as DNA, the CDR3 is TGTGCCAGCAGCTTAGGGCAGAACAATCAGCCCCAGCATTTT. Translating it yields CASSLGQNNQPQHF.

The chain recombines TRBV3-1 (or the pseudogene TRBV3-2) with TRBJ2-7, with TRBD2 identical over 9 bases. This CDR3 has 17 amino acids. Per germline, CDR1 LGHDT and CDR2 YNNKEL (reference sequence). V was pared by 0 bases and J by 4 bases, with 10 bases of the junction left unmatched. The CDR3 protein is CASSQELGGRALYEQYF. Written as DNA, the CDR3 is TGTGCCAGCAGCCAAGAATTGGGCGGGAGGGCCTTATACGAGCAGTACTTC.

This clone was found a few times. The J gene is TRBJ2-7, the V gene TRBV19; perhaps TRBD1 as D (6 bases). In germline, CDR1 is LNHDA, CDR2 SQIVND (reference sequence). V was trimmed by 3 bases and J by 1 base, leaving 16 bases between them. This CDR3 has 16 amino acids. This chain's CDR3 is CASSMAPGATSYEQYF. CDR3 in DNA: TGTGCCAGTAGTATGGCCCCAGGGGCGACTTCCTACGAGCAGTACTTC.

The chain recombines TRBV19 with TRBJ2-5; 7 nucleotides match TRBD1. The V gene end was trimmed by 6 bases and the J gene end by 1 base; junction bases not matched to a gene: 2. This CDR3 region has 13 residues. The germline V gene encodes CDR1 LNHDA and CDR2 SQIVND (reference sequence). This CDR3 is CASRGTVQETQYF. In DNA form, the CDR3 reads TGTGCCAGTAGGGGGACAGTCCAAGAGACCCAGTACTTC.

In this sample, this clone turned up once. The V and J genes are TRBV19 and TRBJ2-7; 7 bases are a match to TRBD1. The CDR3 covers 13 residues. Losses at the gene ends were 6 bases for V and 2 bases for J; bases not matched to a gene: 4. CDR1 LNHDA and CDR2 SQIVND come from the germline V gene (reference sequence). The CDR3 sequence is CASSLQGAYEQYF. In DNA, the CDR3 is TGTGCCAGTAGCTTGCAGGGGGCCTACGAGCAGTACTTC. Filled out from reference TRBV19 and TRBJ2-7, the complete variable domain reads DGGITQSPKYLFRKEGQNVTLSCEQNLNHDAMYWYRQDPGQGLRLIYYSQIVNDFQKGDIAEGYSVSREKKESFPLTVTSAQKNPTAFYLCASSLQGAYEQYFGPGTRLTVT.

This chain uses TRBV7-3 with TRBJ2-1; possibly TRBD2 for D (6 bases). V was cut by 2 bases and J by 5 bases, with 10 bases left in between. Germline CDR1 is SGHTA and CDR2 is FQGTGA. The CDR3 is 14 residues long. The CDR3 nucleotides are TGTGCCAGCAGCTTAGGGGGACTGGACAATGAGCAGTTCTTC. Its protein is CASSLGGLDNEQFF.

The gene calls are TRBV28 and TRBJ2-5, with 7 bases identical to TRBD1. The V segment lost 2 bases and the J segment 1 base; nucleotides outside the gene matches: 1. This CDR3 has 14 residues. Looked up from germline, CDR1 is MDHEN and CDR2 is SYDVKM. The CDR3 region is CASSLRDSQETQYF. In DNA, the CDR3 is TGTGCCAGCAGTTTAAGGGACAGCCAAGAGACCCAGTACTTC.

J is TRBJ1-4 and V is TRBV2; D unclear. Germline V gene data show CDR1 as SNHLY and CDR2 as FYNNEI. The length of the CDR3 is 12 residues. Trimming shortened V by 8 bases and J by 7 bases, and 11 bases separated the two germline ends. CDR3 loop: CASFLRGEKLFF. Written as DNA, the CDR3 is TGTGCCAGCTTCCTGCGAGGTGAAAAACTGTTTTTT.

The chain carries TRBV2 and TRBJ2-3; TRBD2 agrees at 14 bases. CDR1 and CDR2 (germline): SNHLY, FYNNEI. After removal of 5 bases from V and 1 base from J, the junction contained 8 bases not matched to a gene. The CDR3 spans 18 residues. CDR3 bases: TGTGCCAGCAGTAATCCGGGACTAGCGGGAGCGCGCACAGATACGCAGTATTTT. This codes for CASSNPGLAGARTDTQYF. The full variable domain, completed using reference TRBV2 and TRBJ2-3, is EPEVTQTPSHQVTQMGQEVILRCVPISNHLYFYWYRQILGQKVEFLVSFYNNEISEKSEIFDDQFSVERPDGSNFTLKIRSTKLEDSAMYFCASSNPGLAGARTDTQYFGPGTRLTVL.

Remarks on this clone: A read error may account for a junction end that differs from germline. The rearrangement joins TRBV11-3 to TRBJ1-2; D might be TRBD1 (5 bases). CDR1 SGHNT and CDR2 YENEEA come from the germline V gene. CDR3 length equals 14 residues. For the CDR3, the DNA is TGTGTCAGCAGCCCACGAGGAGGGGACTATGGCTACACCTTC. It translates to CVSSPRGGDYGYTF.

The chain is built from TRBV19 and TRBJ2-7; weak D call: TRBD2 (5 bases). Germline V CDR1 and CDR2: LNHDA, SQIVND (reference sequence). The CDR3 spans 13 residues. V was shortened by 5 bases and J by 1 base, with 9 bases between the two germline ends. The CDR3 DNA sequence: TGTGCCAGTAGTCAACCGGGATCCTACGAGCAGTACTTC. Its protein product is CASSQPGSYEQYF.